This entry describes one T cell receptor beta chain. V lost 2 bases and J lost 3, with 10 bases in between. Looked up from germline, CDR1 is MDHEN and CDR2 is SYDVKM. CDR3 length: 14 amino acids. Time point specified: pre-treatment baseline. At 12 weeks after first infusion, RECIST 1.1 defined response for most patients. No patient had earlier systemic cancer treatment, concurrent immunosuppressants, or another active cancer. The protocol was immunoSEQ multiplex PCR, while the TCRdb copy is restricted to in-frame clones and leaves out a portion. The table shows about 7,000 clones, with approximately 88% occurring only once. These data are taken from a study of blood T cell dynamics during melanoma immunotherapy.

The sequences come from blood, collected from a patient treated with checkpoint blockade. This clonotype was sampled from a human donor with melanoma. Some clones in this sample may be carry-over from other donors' samples. V gene TRBV28 combines with J gene TRBJ1-1; D gene uncertain. The CDR3 is CASSLAGGDTEAFF. In DNA form, the CDR3 reads TGTGCCAGCAGTTTAGCTGGCGGGGACACTGAAGCTTTCTTT.